This paragraph covers one T cell receptor (beta chain) sequence. This entry belongs to a study of cytomegalovirus exposure and HLA in healthy donors. The PCR used 60 Vbeta and 13 Jbeta primers. Some clones are missing from TCRdb's copy, which holds only in-frame ones; the method was immunoSEQ multiplex PCR. The top ten hold around 3.5% of the sample, which has some 120,000 clones, about three quarters seen once. Trimming at V came to 11 bases and at J to 0 bases, leaving 5 bases not matched to a gene. This CDR3 spans 14 amino acids. CDR1 and CDR2 from the germline V gene are ENHRY and SYGVKD. The TCR comes from a young man in good health and CMV-seronegative. The specimen was PBMCs. V usage is TRBV10-3 and J usage is TRBJ2-7; 12 positions agree with TRBD2. The CDR3: CAVGLAGSSYEQYF. The CDR3, as DNA: TGTGCCGTTGGACTAGCGGGGAGCTCCTACGAGCAGTACTTC.